This paragraph reports one TCR beta chain. Its antigen is as yet unknown. Naive CD8 cells comprised CD45RO-negative, CCR7-positively selected cells, excluding terminally differentiated effector memory CD45RA+ cells. This CDR3 has 15 residues. The germline V gene encodes CDR1 SGHAT and CDR2 FQNNGV. V was cut by 5 bases and J by 1 base, with 13 bases left in between. This sample was included in a study of shared clonotypes between healthy human individuals. Study observations and caveats: Rarefaction gave evidence that sorted-subset sequencing remained incomplete despite large depth.

Sequenced by immunoSEQ multiplex PCR; TCRdb stores in-frame clones only, minus some. The sample has about 2.1 million clones; 93% are singletons. The material sequenced was naive CD8+ T cells from PBMCs. The TCR sequence derives from a young man in good health. Some clones in this sample may be carry-over from other donors' samples. V gene TRBV11-2 combines with J gene TRBJ2-3; D is perhaps TRBD1 or TRBD2 (5 bases each). CDR3 sequence reads: CASSRQPRGTDTQYF. For the CDR3, the DNA is TGTGCCAGCAGCCGACAGCCGAGGGGCACAGATACGCAGTATTTT.